This passage covers 19 T cell receptor beta chains from one sample sequenced in a study of cytomegalovirus exposure and HLA in healthy donors. Assay used: immunoSEQ multiplex PCR; TCRdb lists only in-frame clones, some missing. The sample holds 200,000 or so clones, approximately 82% seen once. The specimen sequenced was PBMCs. These receptors were collected from a woman between 25 and 40 years old in good health and CMV-seropositive.

The V call is TRBV6-1, the J call TRBJ1-5; 7 bases map to TRBD1. The length of the CDR3 is 17 residues. Germline loops: CDR1 MNHNS, CDR2 SASEGT. Trimming removed 3 bases from V and 7 bases from J; junction bases left unmatched: 15. CDR3 sequence reads: CASSDTGRQGGWQPQHF. In nucleotides, the CDR3 is TGTGCCAGCAGTGACACGGGCCGACAGGGAGGATGGCAGCCCCAGCATTTT.

This rearrangement joins TRBV7-6 to TRBJ2-1; D possibly corresponds to TRBD2 (6 bases). V dropped 1 base and J dropped 8 bases, with 12 bases sitting between them. The germline CDR1 and CDR2 sequences are SGHVS and FNYEAQ. The CDR3 runs to 14 residues. The CDR3 reads CASSLGAGEDEQFF. CDR3 coding DNA: TGTGCCAGCAGCTTAGGGGCCGGGGAGGATGAGCAGTTCTTC.

J is TRBJ1-1 and V is TRBV30; tentative D call: TRBD1 (5 bases). Germline CDR1 is GTSNPN and CDR2 is SVGIG (reference sequence). CDR3 size: 12 residues. Trimming cost V 8 bases and J 1 base, with 11 bases left between them. This chain's CDR3 is CAVQAPNTEAFF. The CDR3 coding sequence is TGTGCCGTACAGGCTCCGAACACTGAAGCTTTCTTT. The full variable domain, in which reference TRBV30 and TRBJ1-1 provide the parts outside the CDR3, is SQTIHQWPATLVQPVGSPLSLECTVEGTSNPNLYWYRQAAGRGLQLLFYSVGIGQISSEVPQNLSASRPQDRQFILSSKKLLLSDSGFYLCAVQAPNTEAFFGQGTRLTVV.

The genes are TRBV29-1 and TRBJ2-7, with 11 bases identical to TRBD2. Germline V gives CDR1 SQVTM, CDR2 ANQGSEA. The CDR3 sequence is 13 residues long. Losses at the gene ends were 4 bases for V and 2 bases for J; bases not matched to a gene: 1. CDR3 coding DNA: TGCAGCGTTGGGACTAGCGGGCCCTACGAGCAGTACTTC. Translated: CSVGTSGPYEQYF.

The chain is built from TRBV11-3 and TRBJ2-3, with D maybe TRBD2 (5 bases). Deletions cut 6 bases from V and 7 bases from J, with 11 bases between. Per germline, CDR1 SGHNT and CDR2 YENEEA. CDR3 length equals 12 residues. The CDR3 protein is CASSPDSYTQYF. The CDR3 coding sequence is TGTGCCAGCAGTCCGGACTCCTATACGCAGTATTTT.

The chain is built from TRBV5-1 and TRBJ2-1; TRBD1 might be the D (5 bases). CDR1 and CDR2 from the germline V gene are SGHRS and YFSETQ. There are 12 residues in the CDR3. Trimming cost V 7 bases and J 4 bases, with 9 bases left between them. CDR3 region: CASSDTYNEQFF. CDR3 sequence (DNA): TGCGCCAGCTCGGACACATACAATGAGCAGTTCTTC.

The DNA for the CDR3 is TGTGCCAGTAGGCAAGGAGCCGGACAGTCCCAGCAGTACTTC. The encoded protein is CASRQGAGQSQQYF. The chain uses TRBV19 and TRBJ2-7, with a tentative D call TRBD1 (6 bases). The CDR3 has 14 amino acids. Germline loops: CDR1 LNHDA, CDR2 SQIVND (reference sequence). V lost 6 bases and J 8 bases, leaving 20 bases between the germline ends.

The chain combines TRBV5-1 with TRBJ1-1, with 10 positions matching TRBD1. Trimming cost V 4 bases and J 2 bases; bases outside gene matches: 8. Germline V CDR1 and CDR2: SGHRS, YFSETQ. This CDR3 region has 16 residues. The CDR3 reads CASSGGTGVFNTEAFF. The CDR3 DNA follows: TGCGCCAGCAGCGGGGGGACAGGGGTCTTTAACACTGAAGCTTTCTTT.

The rearrangement uses TRBV7-6 and TRBJ1-1; possibly TRBD1 for D (5 bases). Per germline, CDR1 SGHVS and CDR2 FNYEAQ. V was cut by 2 bases and J by 4 bases, with 11 bases left in between. The CDR3 sequence is 14 residues long. For the CDR3, the DNA is TGTGCCAGCAGCTTATCTGGCCAGGGCACTGAAGCTTTCTTT. This sequence encodes CASSLSGQGTEAFF.

This clone was found once. V is TRBV9 and J is TRBJ1-5, with 7 bases lining up with TRBD1. This CDR3 is built from 15 residues. CDR1 and CDR2 (germline): SGDLS, YYNGEE. Losses at the gene ends were 3 bases for V and 9 bases for J; bases not matched to a gene: 12. The CDR3 loop is CASSGGQASHGPQHF. In DNA, the CDR3 is TGTGCCAGCAGCGGAGGACAGGCCAGTCATGGGCCCCAGCATTTT.

This clone was recorded a few times. V is TRBV19 and J is TRBJ2-1, with TRBD2 identical over 7 bases. The CDR3 covers 13 residues. Germline V gene sequence: CDR1 LNHDA, CDR2 SQIVND (reference sequence). V was clipped by 3 bases and J by 8 bases; unmatched bases: 4. The CDR3 loop reads CASSMGGGDEQFF. DNA for the CDR3: TGTGCCAGTAGTATGGGGGGAGGGGATGAGCAGTTCTTC.

CDR3 region: CASSSLIRGFVYTF. CDR3 bases: TGTGCCAGCAGCTCGCTAATTCGGGGTTTCGTCTACACCTTC. The V and J genes are TRBV6-5 and TRBJ1-2; D remains unclear. The CDR3 is 14 residues long. CDR1 MNHEY and CDR2 SVGAGI come from the germline V gene. V shed 6 bases and J shed 10 bases, with 21 bases lying between them.

The V gene is TRBV27, the J gene TRBJ1-1; 8 bases are a match to TRBD1. V lost 6 bases to trimming and J lost 5 bases; unmatched junction nucleotides: 8. The germline V gene has CDR1 MNHEY and CDR2 SMNVEV (reference sequence). This CDR3 spans 14 amino acids. The CDR3 nucleotides read TGTGCCAGCAGCGGACCGACAGGGGTAACTGAAGCTTTCTTT. Translating it yields CASSGPTGVTEAFF.

This chain uses TRBV15 with TRBJ1-4; D is unresolved. The CDR3 covers 15 residues. V gave up 0 bases and J gave up 8 bases, with 13 bases separating them. CDR1 and CDR2 (germline): LNHNV, YYDKDF (reference sequence). CDR3 DNA: TGTGCCACCAGCAGAGATACGACTGGGAGGGAAAAACTGTTTTTT. It specifies CATSRDTTGREKLFF.

The chain uses TRBV5-4 and TRBJ2-3; D call uncertain. This CDR3 region has 14 residues. Germline values: CDR1 SGHNT, CDR2 YYREEE (reference sequence). V shed 4 bases and J shed 2 bases, with 11 bases lying between them. The CDR3 DNA reads TGTGCCAGCAGCCCTGGGCCCAACACAGATACGCAGTATTTT. This gives the protein CASSPGPNTDTQYF.

V gene TRBV25-1 combines with J gene TRBJ1-1, with a weak D call TRBD1 (5 bases). The germline CDR1 and CDR2 sequences are MGHDK and SYGVNS. The CDR3 consists of 18 residues. V lost 0 bases, J lost 1 base, and 18 bases lay in between. CDR3 loop: CASSEYWGGWSENTEAFF. CDR3 nucleotides: TGTGCCAGCAGTGAATACTGGGGGGGTTGGAGCGAGAACACTGAAGCTTTCTTT.

The chain couples TRBV5-6 to TRBJ2-3; the match to TRBD2 covers 12 bases. This CDR3 region has 16 residues. Germline-derived CDR1 and CDR2 are SGHDT and YYEEEE. The J segment lost 1 base and the V segment lost 1 base, leaving 1 base of the junction unmatched. The CDR3 sequence: CASSLLAGGGTDTQYF. The CDR3 nucleotides are TGTGCCAGCAGCTTGCTAGCGGGAGGGGGCACAGATACGCAGTATTTT.

The rearrangement links TRBV6-5 to TRBJ1-1; D call uncertain. V was pared by 7 bases and J by 2 bases, with 11 bases between. The CDR3 has 13 amino acids. Per the germline V gene, CDR1 is MNHEY and CDR2 is SVGAGI. DNA for the CDR3: TGTGCCAGCACTTCCAGAGGAAACACTGAAGCTTTCTTT. Encoded protein: CASTSRGNTEAFF.

This clone was found once. V gene TRBV28 combines with J gene TRBJ2-3; D is undetermined. The germline CDR1 and CDR2 sequences are MDHEN and SYDVKM. CDR3 length: 15 residues. V lost 3 bases and J 4 bases, leaving 14 bases between the germline ends. DNA of the CDR3: TGTGCCAGCAGTTTCTTTGTCGGGTCCGCAGATACGCAGTATTTT. This codes for CASSFFVGSADTQYF.